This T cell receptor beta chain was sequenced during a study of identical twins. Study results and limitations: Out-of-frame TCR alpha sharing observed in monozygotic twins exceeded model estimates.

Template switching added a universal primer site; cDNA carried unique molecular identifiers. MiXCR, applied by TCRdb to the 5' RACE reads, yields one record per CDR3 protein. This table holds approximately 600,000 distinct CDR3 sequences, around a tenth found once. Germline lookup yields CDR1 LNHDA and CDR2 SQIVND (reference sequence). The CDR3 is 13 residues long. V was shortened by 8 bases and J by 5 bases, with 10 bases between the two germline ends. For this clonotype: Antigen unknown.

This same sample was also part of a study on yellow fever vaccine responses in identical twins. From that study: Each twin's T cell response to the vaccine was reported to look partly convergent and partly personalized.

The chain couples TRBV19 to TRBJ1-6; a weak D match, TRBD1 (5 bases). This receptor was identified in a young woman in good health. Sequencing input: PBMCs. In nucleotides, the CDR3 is TGTGCCAGTCTCGGGACTCATAATTCACCCCTCCACTTT. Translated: CASLGTHNSPLHF.